The next 30 T cell receptor beta chains were all read from a single sample in a study of blood T cell repertoires in COVID-19. Clones were sequenced by immunoSEQ multiplex PCR, and TCRdb holds only the in-frame ones, with some missing. This table holds 120,000 or so clones, about 74% found once. Specimen: peripheral blood. These TCRs come from a man in his 70s with acute or convalescent COVID-19.

J is TRBJ1-3 and V is TRBV7-6; 7 positions agree with TRBD1. Per the germline V gene, CDR1 is SGHVS and CDR2 is FNYEAQ. Germline trimming cut 0 bases from V and 4 bases from J; bases unmatched to any gene: 3. The CDR3 consists of 15 residues. CDR3 sequence: CASSLAGTAGNTIYF. The CDR3 bases are TGTGCCAGCAGCTTAGCCGGGACAGCCGGAAACACCATATATTTT.

The chain uses TRBV25-1 and TRBJ2-2, with D unclear. The CDR3 sequence is 13 residues long. V gave up 5 bases and J gave up 3 bases, with 7 bases separating them. Germline assignment: CDR1 MGHDK and CDR2 SYGVNS. This CDR3 reads CASSRHDTGELFF. The CDR3 region has the DNA TGTGCCAGCAGTCGACATGACACCGGGGAGCTGTTTTTT.

This clone was seen just once. V usage is TRBV15 and J usage is TRBJ2-3, with 8 positions matching TRBD2. This CDR3 is built from 15 residues. In germline, CDR1 is LNHNV, CDR2 YYDKDF (reference sequence). After removal of 7 bases from V and 1 base from J, the junction contained 7 bases not matched to a gene. CDR3 in DNA: TGTGCCACCAAAGCGGCGGGAGGTGGCACAGATACGCAGTATTTT. This gives the protein CATKAAGGGTDTQYF.

This clone was seen a few times. The CDR3 loop is CASSPNRVEPFDEQYF. The CDR3 DNA reads as TGCGCCAGCAGTCCTAACCGGGTAGAACCCTTCGACGAGCAGTACTTC. This chain uses TRBV23-1 with TRBJ2-7; D ambiguous. TRBV23-1 is flagged as an ORF with uncertain function. With 4 bases removed from V and 5 bases from J, the gap between germline ends came to 21 bases. The CDR3 totals 16 residues.

The V gene is TRBV6-5, the J gene TRBJ2-5; D gene uncertain. Germline lookup yields CDR1 MNHEY and CDR2 SVGAGI. CDR3 size: 14 residues. Trimming left V 4 bases short and J 1 base short, with 10 bases between. The CDR3 spells CASSSPYVQETQYF. In nucleotides, the CDR3 is TGTGCCAGCAGTTCTCCCTACGTCCAAGAGACCCAGTACTTC.

The J gene is TRBJ1-5, the V gene TRBV18; D gene uncertain. V lost 10 bases to trimming and J lost 2 bases, with 18 bases between them. This CDR3 has 15 residues. The germline V gene encodes CDR1 KGHSH and CDR2 LQKENI. DNA for the CDR3: TGTGCCACCCACGGAGGGCCTTCGGGCAATCAGCCCCAGCATTTT. This gives the protein CATHGGPSGNQPQHF. The complete variable domain, with remaining parts taken from reference TRBV18 and TRBJ1-5, reads NAGVMQNPRHLVRRRGQEARLRCSPMKGHSHVYWYRQLPEEGLKFMVYLQKENIIDESGMPKERFSAEFPKEGPSILRIQQVVRGDSAAYFCATHGGPSGNQPQHFGDGTRLSIL.

This clone turned up a few times. The V call is TRBV6-2 or TRBV6-3, the J call TRBJ2-1, with 10 bases that match TRBD2. The CDR3 runs 16 residues. Trimming removed 4 bases from V and 0 bases from J; junction bases left unmatched: 3. Per germline, CDR1 MNHEY and CDR2 SVGEGT. The CDR3 DNA reads as TGTGCCAGCAGTTCCTCTAGCGGGAGCTCCTACAATGAGCAGTTCTTC. Translating it yields CASSSSSGSSYNEQFF.

This clone showed up just a few times. The chain uses TRBV24-1 and TRBJ2-7; D possibly corresponds to TRBD1 (6 bases). Trimming cost V 7 bases and J 1 base, with 13 bases left between them. The germline CDR1 and CDR2 sequences are KGHDR and SFDVKD. The CDR3 sequence is 14 residues long. The CDR3 loop is CATSPTGPSYEQYF. For the CDR3, the DNA is TGTGCCACCAGCCCGACAGGCCCGTCCTACGAGCAGTACTTC.

This clone has more than one count but fewer than ten. This chain joins TRBV7-2 and TRBJ1-5, with a tentative D call TRBD1 (5 bases). This CDR3 is built from 15 residues. V dropped 5 bases and J dropped 0 bases, with 11 bases sitting between them. In germline, CDR1 is SGHTA, CDR2 FQGNSA. The DNA for the CDR3 is TGTGCCAGCAGCACATGGGGGGATAGCAATCAGCCCCAGCATTTT. It encodes CASSTWGDSNQPQHF.

The V and J genes are TRBV5-1 and TRBJ1-2; 8 bases map to TRBD1. Germline V gene sequence: CDR1 SGHRS, CDR2 YFSETQ. CDR3 length equals 13 residues. The J segment lost 5 bases and the V segment lost 1 base, leaving 1 base of the junction unmatched. In DNA, the CDR3 is TGCGCCAGCAGCTTGCGACAGGGGTATGGCTACACCTTC. Its translation is CASSLRQGYGYTF. The complete variable domain, with remaining parts taken from reference TRBV5-1 and TRBJ1-2, reads KAGVTQTPRYLIKTRGQQVTLSCSPISGHRSVSWYQQTPGQGLQFLFEYFSETQRNKGNFPGRFSGRQFSNSRSEMNVSTLELGDSALYLCASSLRQGYGYTFGSGTRLTVV.

This chain links TRBV7-3 with TRBJ2-1, with TRBD1 matching over 9 bases. CDR3 length: 16 amino acids. The V gene end was trimmed by 5 bases and the J gene end by 7 bases; junction bases not matched to a gene: 12. CDR1 is SGHTA, CDR2 FQGTGA, per germline. CDR3 in amino acids: CASSRFPGQGRNEQFF. The CDR3 coding sequence is TGTGCCAGCAGCCGATTTCCGGGACAGGGAAGAAATGAGCAGTTCTTC.

The chain is built from TRBV12-3 or TRBV12-4 and TRBJ1-5; tentative D call: TRBD1 (5 bases). This CDR3 has 13 amino acids. Deletions cut 5 bases from V and 7 bases from J, with 12 bases between. The CDR3 bases are TGTGCCAGCAGTCGCCAGGGATTCCAGCCCCAGCATTTT. Its translation: CASSRQGFQPQHF.

The V gene is TRBV4-3, the J gene TRBJ1-6, with D possibly being TRBD1 (5 bases). CDR1 is LGHNA, CDR2 YSLEER, per germline. Trimming cost V 0 bases and J 5 bases, with 8 bases left between them. The CDR3 has 15 amino acids. As DNA, the CDR3 is TGCGCCAGCAGCCAAGACAGGGTACATAATTCACCCCTCCACTTT. This encodes CASSQDRVHNSPLHF.

V is TRBV6-5 and J is TRBJ1-1, with D unresolved. The germline V and J ends were trimmed by 5 bases and 2 bases, with 15 bases remaining between them. Germline V gene data show CDR1 as MNHEY and CDR2 as SVGAGI. The CDR3 has 15 residues. The chain's CDR3 is CASSPSPGSNTEAFF. The CDR3 coding sequence is TGTGCCAGCAGTCCCTCTCCGGGGAGTAACACTGAAGCTTTCTTT.

The rearrangement links TRBV7-2 to TRBJ2-2; 7 bases align to TRBD1. The V gene end was trimmed by 5 bases and the J gene end by 2 bases; junction bases not matched to a gene: 5. This CDR3 has 15 residues. Germline V gene lookup returns CDR1 SGHTA and CDR2 FQGNSA. Here the CDR3 reads CASSRGQQNTGELFF. CDR3 nucleotide sequence: TGTGCCAGCAGCCGGGGACAGCAAAACACCGGGGAGCTGTTTTTT.

The V gene is TRBV7-9, the J gene TRBJ2-3; 8 bases match TRBD2. Germline assignment: CDR1 SEHNR and CDR2 FQNEAQ (reference sequence). V lost 2 bases and J lost 5; bases outside the gene matches: 6. This CDR3 is 15 amino acids long. CDR3 coding DNA: TGTGCCAGCAGCTTACGGGGGGGCCCTGAAGATACGCAGTATTTT. Amino acid sequence: CASSLRGGPEDTQYF.

The chain links TRBV12-5 to TRBJ2-1, with 10 bases identical to TRBD2. Germline CDR1 reads LGHNT; CDR2 reads FRNRAP. The V gene end was trimmed by 4 bases and the J gene end by 4 bases; junction bases not matched to a gene: 7. The CDR3 sequence is 16 residues long. The CDR3 loop reads CASGSGLADRYNEQFF. In DNA form, the CDR3 reads TGTGCTAGTGGTTCCGGACTAGCGGATCGGTACAATGAGCAGTTCTTC. Looking up the rest from reference TRBV12-5 and TRBJ2-1 gives the full variable domain: DARVTQTPRHKVTEMGQEVTMRCQPILGHNTVFWYRQTMMQGLELLAYFRNRAPLDDSGMPKDRFSAEMPDATLATLKIQPSEPRDSAVYFCASGSGLADRYNEQFFGPGTRLTVL.

The chain combines TRBV4-2 with TRBJ1-2; 9 nucleotides line up with TRBD1. CDR3 length: 13 amino acids. V lost 8 bases to trimming and J lost 2 bases; unmatched junction nucleotides: 3. The germline V gene has CDR1 LGHNA and CDR2 YNFKEQ. The CDR3 nucleotides are TGTGCCAGCGGCGGACAGGGGAACTATGGCTACACCTTC. Translated: CASGGQGNYGYTF.

This chain joins TRBV14 and TRBJ2-5, with 11 bases matching TRBD2. This CDR3 spans 15 amino acids. Germline V gene sequence: CDR1 SGHDN, CDR2 FVKESK. J gave up 3 bases and V 4 bases, and 4 bases lay outside the gene matches. CDR3 amino acids: CASSPLLAGEETQYF. The CDR3 nucleotides read TGTGCCAGCAGCCCACTACTAGCGGGAGAAGAGACCCAGTACTTC. Together with reference TRBV14 and TRBJ2-5, the CDR3 gives the full variable domain: EAGVTQFPSHSVIEKGQTVTLRCDPISGHDNLYWYRRVMGKEIKFLLHFVKESKQDESGMPNNRFLAERTGGTYSTLKVQPAELEDSGVYFCASSPLLAGEETQYFGPGTRLLVL.

The chain uses TRBV2 and TRBJ2-2; unclear D gene. Germline V gene data show CDR1 as SNHLY and CDR2 as FYNNEI. Trimming took off 4 bases at V and 5 bases at J, with 11 bases between the two ends. There are 14 residues in the CDR3. The CDR3 loop is CASSVVRWTGELFF. In DNA form, the CDR3 reads TGTGCCAGCAGTGTGGTTAGATGGACCGGGGAGCTGTTTTTT.

The V call is TRBV30, the J call TRBJ1-1; a weak D match, TRBD1 (5 bases). Germline V gene data show CDR1 as GTSNPN and CDR2 as SVGIG (reference sequence). V was trimmed by 2 bases and J by 3 bases, leaving 13 bases between them. The CDR3 extends over 14 amino acids. In nucleotides, the CDR3 is TGTGCCTGGAGTCCGATCGGGGGGGACACTGAAGCTTTCTTT. Amino acids: CAWSPIGGDTEAFF. The full variable domain, with the rest looked up from reference TRBV30 and TRBJ1-1, is SQTIHQWPATLVQPVGSPLSLECTVEGTSNPNLYWYRQAAGRGLQLLFYSVGIGQISSEVPQNLSASRPQDRQFILSSKKLLLSDSGFYLCAWSPIGGDTEAFFGQGTRLTVV.

The chain recombines TRBV2 with TRBJ1-1, with 7 nucleotides matching TRBD1. Germline lookup yields CDR1 SNHLY and CDR2 FYNNEI. V lost 10 bases to trimming and J lost 0 bases; unmatched junction nucleotides: 5. CDR3 size: 13 residues. The CDR3 nucleotides are TGTGCCACAGACAGGGAGGTGAACACTGAAGCTTTCTTT. Its protein product is CATDREVNTEAFF.

This rearrangement joins TRBV27 to TRBJ2-7; 8 bases fit TRBD1. Per germline, CDR1 MNHEY and CDR2 SMNVEV (reference sequence). The CDR3 extends over 16 amino acids. With 0 bases clipped from V and 7 bases from J, the junction kept 11 bases outside the gene matches. CDR3 residues: CASSLSLGTGLREQYF. The DNA of the CDR3 is TGTGCCAGCAGTTTATCGTTAGGGACAGGCCTGAGGGAGCAGTACTTC.

The chain carries TRBV19 and TRBJ1-1, with 10 bases identical to TRBD1. Germline V CDR1 and CDR2: LNHDA, SQIVND (reference sequence). The V and J ends lost 4 bases and 5 bases, in that order; junction bases with no gene match: 4. The CDR3 consists of 14 residues. CDR3 DNA sequence: TGTGCCAGTAGTACGACAGGGGGCTGGACTGAAGCTTTCTTT. Protein sequence: CASSTTGGWTEAFF. Looking up the rest from reference TRBV19 and TRBJ1-1 gives the full variable domain: DGGITQSPKYLFRKEGQNVTLSCEQNLNHDAMYWYRQDPGQGLRLIYYSQIVNDFQKGDIAEGYSVSREKKESFPLTVTSAQKNPTAFYLCASSTTGGWTEAFFGQGTRLTVV.

In this sample, this clone turned up once. One end of the junction is discordant with germline, which a read error may explain. The CDR3, as DNA: TGTGCCAGCAGTGAACAGGGGGATCCAAACTTC. Encoded protein: CASSEQGDPNF. The rearrangement joins TRBV2 to TRBJ2-4; 7 nucleotides match TRBD1. The CDR3 runs to 11 residues. Germline CDR1 reads SNHLY; CDR2 reads FYNNEI. Supplemented by reference TRBV2 and TRBJ2-4, the full variable domain reads EPEVTQTPSHQVTQMGQEVILRCVPISNHLYFYWYRQILGQKVEFLVSFYNNEISEKSEIFDDQFSVERPDGSNFTLKIRSTKLEDSAMYFCASSEQGDPNFGAGTRLSVL.

CDR3 sequence: CASSVTTTGELFF. CDR3 in DNA: TGCGCCAGCAGCGTAACTACGACCGGGGAGCTGTTTTTT. The chain links TRBV10-2 to TRBJ2-2; D unclear. The CDR3 is 13 amino acids. The V gene's germline CDR1 is WSHSY and CDR2 SAAADI. The V and J ends lost 6 bases and 5 bases respectively, with 10 bases between them.

This chain connects TRBV30 to TRBJ2-3; 13 bases agree with TRBD2. The germline V gene encodes CDR1 GTSNPN and CDR2 SVGIG (reference sequence). The CDR3 runs to 15 residues. The ends lost 3 bases at V and 6 bases at J; junction bases unmatched: 6. The CDR3 region is CAWRGGLAGVDTQYF. CDR3 bases: TGTGCCTGGAGGGGAGGACTAGCGGGGGTGGATACGCAGTATTTT.

The V call is TRBV29-1, the J call TRBJ1-2, with unresolved D. This CDR3 region has 14 residues. Germline V gives CDR1 SQVTM, CDR2 ANQGSEA. V lost 3 bases and J 6 bases, leaving 17 bases between the germline ends. For the CDR3, the DNA is TGCAGCGTTGATGAAGGAGGTGCCTGGGATGGCTACACCTTC. Amino acids: CSVDEGGAWDGYTF.

The V and J genes are TRBV7-8 and TRBJ2-7, with 8 bases that match TRBD1. Per the germline V gene, CDR1 is SGHVS and CDR2 is FQNEAQ. This CDR3 is built from 15 residues. Trimming at V came to 6 bases and at J to 3 bases, leaving 10 bases not matched to a gene. This CDR3 reads CASRAETGEHYEQYF. In nucleotides, the CDR3 is TGTGCCAGCAGAGCCGAGACAGGGGAGCACTACGAGCAGTACTTC.

V and J are TRBV5-1 and TRBJ2-1, with 15 bases identical to TRBD2. The V gene end was trimmed by 4 bases and the J gene end by 7 bases; junction bases not matched to a gene: 6. Germline V gives CDR1 SGHRS, CDR2 YFSETQ. This CDR3 has 16 amino acids. The CDR3 is CASSPGLAGGHNEQFF. For the CDR3, the DNA is TGCGCCAGCAGCCCCGGACTAGCGGGAGGGCATAATGAGCAGTTCTTC. The full variable domain, its missing parts supplied by reference TRBV5-1 and TRBJ2-1, is KAGVTQTPRYLIKTRGQQVTLSCSPISGHRSVSWYQQTPGQGLQFLFEYFSETQRNKGNFPGRFSGRQFSNSRSEMNVSTLELGDSALYLCASSPGLAGGHNEQFFGPGTRLTVL.